This TCR beta chain was identified in a study of cytomegalovirus exposure and HLA in healthy donors. To note about this clone: The antigen remains unidentified.

The donors were members of the validation cohort, which comprised 100 to 150 subjects and was separate from the first cohort of 670 or so subjects. Study findings and constraints: The listing of 150 to 200 TCR beta chains classed them as cytomegalovirus-associated. A few CMV-associated chains proved CMV antigen-specific in vitro. For most TCR sequences rarity was the rule, although some public TCRs occurred in many donors.

The V and J ends lost 4 bases and 2 bases respectively, with 8 bases between them. Germline V gives CDR1 ENHRY, CDR2 SYGVKD. This CDR3 comprises 13 residues. Here immunoSEQ multiplex PCR was the method, and the copy in TCRdb shows in-frame clones only, minus some. This table holds 150,000 to 200,000 clones, roughly 82% found once. The sequence derives from a man aged 18 to 30 in good health and CMV-seropositive. The specimen was PBMCs. The chain combines TRBV10-3 with TRBJ2-5; no clear D gene. The CDR3 spells CAISGVSQETQYF. DNA of the CDR3: TGTGCCATCAGTGGAGTATCTCAAGAGACCCAGTACTTC.